The sequence of this TCR beta chain was determined in a study of cytomegalovirus exposure and HLA in healthy donors. General study results and limits: The authors confirmed in vitro that three CMV-associated chains were specific for CMV antigens. Listed as cytomegalovirus-associated were 170 or so TCR beta chains. Across donors, sequencing depth was assumed by presence/absence analyses to be roughly uniform.

The CDR3 has 14 residues. Trimming left V 0 bases short and J 3 bases short, with 7 bases between. Germline CDR1 and CDR2: SGHKS and YYEKEE (reference sequence). Worth noting for this clone: Its antigen is currently unknown.

Primers included in the PCR were 60 Vbeta and 13 Jbeta primers. Only in-frame clones appear in the TCRdb table, and some are missing; sequencing was by immunoSEQ multiplex PCR. The table has approximately 100,000 clones, around three quarters seen once; the top ten hold roughly 4.9%. The chain has TRBV5-5 and TRBJ1-5; D is unresolved. This clonotype originated in a female donor in good health and CMV-seropositive. Material for sequencing was PBMCs. CDR3 amino acids: CASSLEQLNQPQHF. In DNA, the CDR3 is TGTGCCAGCAGCTTGGAACAGCTCAATCAGCCCCAGCATTTT. The variable domain in full, completed from reference TRBV5-5 and TRBJ1-5, reads DAGVTQSPTHLIKTRGQQVTLRCSPISGHKSVSWYQQVLGQGPQFIFQYYEKEERGRGNFPDRFSARQFPNYSSELNVNALLLGDSALYLCASSLEQLNQPQHFGDGTRLSIL.